This T cell receptor (beta chain) derives from a study of CD8 T cells in Susac syndrome. Random-hexamer reverse transcription was applied to roughly 0.5 to 1 ug RNA. Each CDR3 protein gets one entry after TCRdb re-called the immunoSEQ multiplex PCR reads with MiXCR. Altogether about 430,000 distinct CDR3 sequences are present, around 85% being singletons, with the ten largest covering 0.12%. Trimming removed 7 bases from V and 2 bases from J, with 15 bases in between. The CDR3 spans 14 residues. Germline loops: CDR1 SNHLY, CDR2 FYNNEI. This sequence joins TRBV2 and TRBJ2-7; D could derive from TRBD1 or TRBD2 (6 bases each). The TCR was taken from a human donor with multiple sclerosis. The sequencing sample was made of CD8+ T cells from PBMCs. The CDR3 sequence is CASTEGGSPYEQYF. The CDR3 DNA sequence: TGTGCCAGCACCGAAGGGGGGTCACCCTACGAGCAGTACTTC.